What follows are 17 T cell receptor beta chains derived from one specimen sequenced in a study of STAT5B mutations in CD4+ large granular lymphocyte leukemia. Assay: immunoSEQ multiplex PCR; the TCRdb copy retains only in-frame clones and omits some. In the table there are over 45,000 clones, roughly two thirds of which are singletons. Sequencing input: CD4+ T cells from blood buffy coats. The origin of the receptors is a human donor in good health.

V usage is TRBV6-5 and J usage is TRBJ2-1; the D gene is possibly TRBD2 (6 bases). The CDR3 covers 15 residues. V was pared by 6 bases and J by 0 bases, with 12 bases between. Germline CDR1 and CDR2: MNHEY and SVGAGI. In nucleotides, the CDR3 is TGTGCCAGCAGCCGGGACTTTTACTCCTACAATGAGCAGTTCTTC. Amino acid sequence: CASSRDFYSYNEQFF.

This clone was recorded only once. The CDR3 DNA follows: TGCGCCAGCAGCGACGGGACAGGTTTGTTTGGGACCCAGTACTTC. Translation: CASSDGTGLFGTQYF. The gene calls are TRBV5-1 and TRBJ2-5, with 8 bases identical to TRBD1. J gave up 7 bases and V 4 bases, and 12 bases lay outside the gene matches. The V gene's germline CDR1 is SGHRS and CDR2 YFSETQ. This CDR3 region has 15 residues.

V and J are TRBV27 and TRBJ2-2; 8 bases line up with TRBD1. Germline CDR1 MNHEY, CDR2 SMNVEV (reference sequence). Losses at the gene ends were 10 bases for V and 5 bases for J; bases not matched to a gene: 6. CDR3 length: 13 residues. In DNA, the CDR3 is TGTGCCACCCGGGACAGGTATACCGGGGAGCTGTTTTTT. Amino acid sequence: CATRDRYTGELFF.

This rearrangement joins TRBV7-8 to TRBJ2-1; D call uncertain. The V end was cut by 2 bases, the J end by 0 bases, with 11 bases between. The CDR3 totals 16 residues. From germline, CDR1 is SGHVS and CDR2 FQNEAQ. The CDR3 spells CASSLRSRSSYNEQFF. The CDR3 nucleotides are TGTGCCAGCAGCTTAAGGTCCAGAAGCTCCTACAATGAGCAGTTCTTC.

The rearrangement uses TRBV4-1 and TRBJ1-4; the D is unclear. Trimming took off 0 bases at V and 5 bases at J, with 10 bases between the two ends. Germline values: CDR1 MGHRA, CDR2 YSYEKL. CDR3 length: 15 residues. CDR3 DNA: TGCGCCAGCAGCCAAGATACGGGAGGAAATGAAAAACTGTTTTTT. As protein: CASSQDTGGNEKLFF.

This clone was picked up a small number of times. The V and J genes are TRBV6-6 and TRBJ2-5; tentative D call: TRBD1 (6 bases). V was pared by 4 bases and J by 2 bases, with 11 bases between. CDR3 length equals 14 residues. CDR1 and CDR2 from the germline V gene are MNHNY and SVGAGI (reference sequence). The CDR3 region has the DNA TGTGCCAGCAGTTCAAACAGGGATCAAGAGACCCAGTACTTC. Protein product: CASSSNRDQETQYF.

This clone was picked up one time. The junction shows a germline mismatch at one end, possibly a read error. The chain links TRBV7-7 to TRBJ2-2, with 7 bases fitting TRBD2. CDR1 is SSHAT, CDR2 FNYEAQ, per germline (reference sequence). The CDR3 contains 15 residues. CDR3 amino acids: CASSPSGREAGELFF. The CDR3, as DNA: TGTGCTAGCAGCCCTAGCGGAAGGGAGGCCGGGGAGCTGTTTTTT.

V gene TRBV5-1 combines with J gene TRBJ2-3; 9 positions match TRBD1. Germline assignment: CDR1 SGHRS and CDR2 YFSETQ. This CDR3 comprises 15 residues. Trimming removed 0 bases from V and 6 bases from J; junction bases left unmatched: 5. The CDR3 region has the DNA TGCGCCAGCAGCTTGGACCGGACAGGGGTGGATACGCAGTATTTT. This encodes CASSLDRTGVDTQYF.

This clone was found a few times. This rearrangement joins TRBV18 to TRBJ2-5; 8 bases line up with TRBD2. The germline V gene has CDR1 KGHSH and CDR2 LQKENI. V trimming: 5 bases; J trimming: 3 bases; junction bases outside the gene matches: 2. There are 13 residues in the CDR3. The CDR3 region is CASSYSGEETQYF. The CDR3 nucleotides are TGTGCCAGCTCATATAGCGGGGAAGAGACCCAGTACTTC.

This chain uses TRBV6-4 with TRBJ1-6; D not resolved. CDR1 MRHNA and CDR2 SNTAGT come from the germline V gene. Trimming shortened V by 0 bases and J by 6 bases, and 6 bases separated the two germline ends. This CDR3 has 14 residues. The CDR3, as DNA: TGTGCCAGCAGTGACTCGGCGGCTAATTCACCCCTCCACTTT. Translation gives CASSDSAANSPLHF.

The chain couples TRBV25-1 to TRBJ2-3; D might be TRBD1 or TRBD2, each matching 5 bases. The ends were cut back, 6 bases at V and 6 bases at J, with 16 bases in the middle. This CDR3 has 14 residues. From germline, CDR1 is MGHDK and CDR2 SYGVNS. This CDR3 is CASSGTSFLDTQYF. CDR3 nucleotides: TGTGCCAGCAGCGGGACCAGCTTTTTGGATACGCAGTATTTT.

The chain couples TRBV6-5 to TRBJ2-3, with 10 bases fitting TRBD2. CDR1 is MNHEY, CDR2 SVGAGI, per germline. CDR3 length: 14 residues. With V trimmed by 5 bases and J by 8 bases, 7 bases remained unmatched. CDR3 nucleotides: TGTGCCAGCAGTGTAGCGGGGGGAGGGGGTACGCAGTATTTT. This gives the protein CASSVAGGGGTQYF.

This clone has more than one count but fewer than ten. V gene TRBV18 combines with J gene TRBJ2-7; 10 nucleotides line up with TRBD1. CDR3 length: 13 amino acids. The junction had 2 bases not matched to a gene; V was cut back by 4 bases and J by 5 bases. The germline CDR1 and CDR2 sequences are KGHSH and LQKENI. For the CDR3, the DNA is TGTGCCAGCTCACGGACAGGGGGGCACGAGCAGTACGTC. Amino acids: CASSRTGGHEQYV.

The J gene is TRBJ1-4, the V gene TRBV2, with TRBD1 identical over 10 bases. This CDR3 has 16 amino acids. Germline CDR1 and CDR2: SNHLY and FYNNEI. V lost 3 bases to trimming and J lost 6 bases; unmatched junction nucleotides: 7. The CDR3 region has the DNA TGTGCCAGCAGTGAGAGACTCGGGACAGGGGATGAAAAACTGTTTTTT. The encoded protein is CASSERLGTGDEKLFF.

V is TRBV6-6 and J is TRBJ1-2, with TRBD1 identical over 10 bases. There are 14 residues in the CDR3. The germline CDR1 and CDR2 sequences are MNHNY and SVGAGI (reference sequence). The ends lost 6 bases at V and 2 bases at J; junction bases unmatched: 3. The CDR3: CASRVGQGNYGYTF. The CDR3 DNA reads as TGTGCCAGCAGAGTGGGACAGGGGAACTATGGCTACACCTTC.

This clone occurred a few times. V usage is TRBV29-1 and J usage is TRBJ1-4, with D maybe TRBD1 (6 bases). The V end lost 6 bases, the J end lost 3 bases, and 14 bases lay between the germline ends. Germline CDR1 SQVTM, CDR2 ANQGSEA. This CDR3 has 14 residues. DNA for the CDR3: TGCAGCGTGGGACTGGACAGTTCTAATGAAAAACTGTTTTTT. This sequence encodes CSVGLDSSNEKLFF.

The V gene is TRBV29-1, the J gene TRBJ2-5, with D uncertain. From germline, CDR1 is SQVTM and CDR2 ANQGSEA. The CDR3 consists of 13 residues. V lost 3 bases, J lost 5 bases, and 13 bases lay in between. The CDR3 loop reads CSVDEHTTETQYF. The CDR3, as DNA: TGCAGCGTTGATGAGCATACCACGGAGACCCAGTACTTC.